The next 11 T cell receptor beta chains were all read from a single sample in a study of Ad26.COV2.S vaccination and SARS-CoV-2 variants. The method was immunoSEQ multiplex PCR; TCRdb's version includes in-frame clones alone and lacks a portion of them. Here the sample spans about 400,000 clones, 88% being singletons. Specified treatment: some 19 received Ad26.COV2.S at low or high dose, single or two shots; roughly 5 received placebo; per-sample allocation not given. Sampling occurred on day 63 after the first vaccine or placebo injection. The source was peripheral blood, collected in a trial of Ad26.COV2.S vaccine versus placebo. The source of these receptors is a person aged 18-60 years who received the Ad26.COV2.S COVID-19 vaccine or a placebo.

V and J are TRBV12-3 or TRBV12-4 and TRBJ2-3, with TRBD2 as a possible D gene (6 bases). The CDR3 extends over 12 amino acids. Deletions cut 7 bases from V and 9 bases from J, with 14 bases between. CDR3 in amino acids: CASIPPGGTQYF. The CDR3 DNA reads TGTGCCAGCATCCCTCCCGGGGGAACGCAGTATTTT.

This chain links TRBV7-2 with TRBJ1-2, with D possibly being TRBD1 (5 bases). This CDR3 is 14 amino acids long. Germline V lookup: CDR1 SGHTA, CDR2 FQGNSA. The germline V and J ends were trimmed by 5 bases and 0 bases, with 10 bases remaining between them. The CDR3 sequence is CASSLQEANYGYTF. The DNA of the CDR3 is TGTGCCAGCAGCCTACAGGAGGCTAACTATGGCTACACCTTC.

The chain recombines TRBV2 with TRBJ1-3, with a possible D match to TRBD1 (5 bases). This CDR3 has 14 residues. Deletions cut 3 bases from V and 4 bases from J, with 10 bases between. Per germline, CDR1 SNHLY and CDR2 FYNNEI. CDR3 in amino acids: CASSDRDWGNTIYF. CDR3 nucleotides: TGTGCCAGCAGTGATAGGGACTGGGGAAACACCATATATTTT.

This clone was found once. V usage is TRBV23-1 and J usage is TRBJ1-3, with D uncertain. TRBV23-1 is identified as an open reading frame with a role that is uncertain. V gave up 4 bases and J gave up 0 bases, with 10 bases separating them. The CDR3 runs 15 residues. Written as DNA, the CDR3 is TGCGCCAGCAGTCCCGCGGGCAGCTCTGGAAACACCATATATTTT. It codes for CASSPAGSSGNTIYF.

V usage is TRBV27 and J usage is TRBJ1-2; D ambiguous. The V gene lost 6 bases and the J gene lost 3 bases, with 17 bases spanning the gap. The CDR3 consists of 15 residues. Germline CDR1 and CDR2: MNHEY and SMNVEV (reference sequence). The CDR3 coding sequence is TGTGCCAGCAGAAGGATCGGTTCCCGGTACTATGGCTACACCTTC. It is translated as CASRRIGSRYYGYTF.

The V and J genes are TRBV9 and TRBJ2-5; TRBD2 agrees at 12 bases. The CDR3 sequence is 17 residues long. Germline V CDR1 and CDR2: SGDLS, YYNGEE. J was trimmed by 7 bases and V by 3 bases; bases with no gene match: 13. CDR3 nucleotides: TGTGCCAGCAGCGCCTTCTCTAGCGGGGGGGCCCATGGGACCCAGTACTTC. Its protein is CASSAFSSGGAHGTQYF. Using reference TRBV9 and TRBJ2-5 for the parts outside the CDR3, the full variable domain is DSGVTQTPKHLITATGQRVTLRCSPRSGDLSVYWYQQSLDQGLQFLIQYYNGEERAKGNILERFSAQQFPDLHSELNLSSLELGDSALYFCASSAFSSGGAHGTQYFGPGTRLLVL.

This rearrangement joins TRBV5-1 to TRBJ2-1; TRBD2 matches at 9 bases. This CDR3 has 14 residues. Germline V CDR1 and CDR2: SGHRS, YFSETQ. V gave up 2 bases and J gave up 5 bases; unmatched junction bases: 2. Written as DNA, the CDR3 is TGCGCCAGCAGCTTACGACTAGCGGACAATGAGCAGTTCTTC. Its translation is CASSLRLADNEQFF.

This clone was detected only once. This sequence joins TRBV27 and TRBJ1-1; D unclear. V lost 5 bases and J 0 bases, leaving 7 bases between the germline ends. This CDR3 has 13 residues. From germline, CDR1 is MNHEY and CDR2 SMNVEV (reference sequence). The CDR3 nucleotides are TGTGCCAGCAGTGCGCATATGAACACTGAAGCTTTCTTT. This sequence encodes CASSAHMNTEAFF.

The V call is TRBV12-3 or TRBV12-4, the J call TRBJ1-6; D unresolved. Trimming took off 3 bases at V and 9 bases at J, with 6 bases between the two ends. The CDR3 covers 12 residues. DNA of the CDR3: TGTGCCAGCAGTTTTCGGGGTTCACCCCTCCACTTT. This encodes CASSFRGSPLHF.

This clone came up once. V is TRBV7-6 and J is TRBJ1-1; TRBD1 agrees at 8 bases. V dropped 5 bases and J dropped 10; count of bases not matched to a gene: 9. CDR3 size: 13 residues. CDR1 is SGHVS, CDR2 FNYEAQ, per germline. The CDR3 coding sequence is TGTGCCAGCAGCGCGACGGGACAGGTCGGAGCTTTCTTT. Translation: CASSATGQVGAFF.

The table lists this clone with a few counts. V usage is TRBV7-2 and J usage is TRBJ2-2; possible D gene TRBD2, 6 bases. V lost 7 bases and J 4 bases, leaving 19 bases between the germline ends. Germline V CDR1 and CDR2: SGHTA, FQGNSA. The CDR3 has 16 amino acids. CDR3 bases: TGTGCCAGCAACCAATTCGGGACTTCGCCCACCGGGGAGCTGTTTTTT. It is translated as CASNQFGTSPTGELFF.